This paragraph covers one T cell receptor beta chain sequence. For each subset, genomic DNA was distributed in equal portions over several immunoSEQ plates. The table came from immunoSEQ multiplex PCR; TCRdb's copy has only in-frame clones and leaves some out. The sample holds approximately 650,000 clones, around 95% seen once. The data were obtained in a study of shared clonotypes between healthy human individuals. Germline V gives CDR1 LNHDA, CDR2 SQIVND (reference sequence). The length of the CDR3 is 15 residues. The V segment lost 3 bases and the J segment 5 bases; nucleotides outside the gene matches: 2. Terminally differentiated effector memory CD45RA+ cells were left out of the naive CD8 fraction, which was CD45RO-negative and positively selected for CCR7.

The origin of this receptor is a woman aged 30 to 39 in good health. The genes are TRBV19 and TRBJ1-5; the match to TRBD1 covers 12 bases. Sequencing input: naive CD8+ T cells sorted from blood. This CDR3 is CASSIGTGGHQPQHF. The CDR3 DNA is TGTGCCAGTAGTATCGGGACAGGGGGCCATCAGCCCCAGCATTTT.